This T cell receptor beta chain was identified in a study of tumor and adjacent non-tumor tissue in lung cancer. About the research overall: Samples averaged about 4.17 million productive TCRbeta reads each.

This CDR3 contains 17 residues. The V end lost 5 bases, the J end lost 1 base, and 22 bases lay between the germline ends. Germline V lookup: CDR1 DFQATT, CDR2 SNEGSKA (reference sequence). The template was RNA from unsorted bulk tissue. This non-tumor lung sample came from over 3 cm beyond the tumor edge. Worth noting for this clonotype: Its antigen is not known.

Regarding the study as a whole: Top 100 clones took a larger repertoire share in normal lung. Compared with tumor, normal lung showed significantly lower TCR diversity.

The library came from three nested PCR rounds adapted from ARM-PCR protocols. Each CDR3 protein gets one entry after TCRdb re-called the multiplex PCR reads with MiXCR. Of approximately 80,000 distinct CDR3 sequences in the sample, about 82% were seen once. The genes are TRBV20-1 and TRBJ2-3; D possibly corresponds to TRBD1 (6 bases). This clonotype originated in a man in his 60s with non-small cell lung cancer. Sequencing was performed on distant non-tumor lung tissue. CDR3 in DNA: TGCAGTGCTCCCACGGTGGGGGCCATGTACCGCACAGATACGCAGTATTTT. Protein: CSAPTVGAMYRTDTQYF.